This T cell receptor beta chain is from a study of CD8+ T cells in alopecia areata. Across the whole study: The drug, oral tofacitinib, was given to treated patients at 5 to 10 mg twice daily.

The CDR3 has 15 amino acids. Trimming cost V 2 bases and J 5 bases; bases outside gene matches: 6. CDR1 and CDR2 (germline): SGHDT, YYEEEE. cDNA reverse transcribed from extracted RNA served as the sequencing template. Produced via immunoSEQ multiplex PCR; TCRdb's table is partial and in-frame only. The data contain 110,000 to 150,000 clones, 65% to 90% of them singletons. Stated treatment: oral pan-JAK inhibitor, 5-10 mg twice daily. The chain employs TRBV5-6 and TRBJ1-4; 7 bases are a match to TRBD1. Specimen: CD8+ T cells sorted from blood, collected at week 4, from a patient treated with tofacitinib. This receptor was obtained from a human donor with alopecia areata. The CDR3: CASSLGTAINEKLFF. As DNA, the CDR3 is TGTGCCAGCAGCTTAGGGACAGCGATAAATGAAAAACTGTTTTTT. The whole variable domain, filled in from reference TRBV5-6 and TRBJ1-4, reads DAGVTQSPTHLIKTRGQQVTLRCSPKSGHDTVSWYQQALGQGPQFIFQYYEEEERQRGNFPDRFSGHQFPNYSSELNVNALLLGDSALYLCASSLGTAINEKLFFGSGTQLSVL.